This T cell receptor (beta chain) was captured by sequencing in a study of regulatory T cells in long-lasting Graves disease. Study background: Over-5-year antithyroid drug use with positive TSH receptor antibodies defined persistent Graves' disease in the study.

This clonotype was seen many times. The target antigen is unknown. Findings and limits, study-wide: Persistent disease preferred TRBV28, TRBJ1-2 and TRBJ2-5.

CDR3 regions were amplified by Arm-PCR using iRepertoire HTBI primers to build TCR beta libraries. TCRdb ran MiXCR on the multiplex PCR reads and lists one entry per CDR3 protein. The table has around 460,000 distinct CDR3 sequences, roughly a fifth seen once. V dropped 4 bases and J dropped 2 bases, with 15 bases sitting between them. The CDR3 contains 16 residues. The germline V gene has CDR1 MDHEN and CDR2 SYDVKM. Time point indicated: persistent/refractory GD, antithyroid drugs over 5 years with positive TRAb. The TCR library used RNA extracted from PBMCs. American Thyroid Association guidelines served as the basis for diagnosing Graves' disease.

The receptor was derived from a female donor with Graves disease. Sequencing used peripheral blood mononuclear cells (PBMCs), obtained when the disease was refractory, from a patient treated with antithyroid drugs. V is TRBV28 and J is TRBJ2-4; D is possibly TRBD2 (6 bases). This chain's CDR3 is CASSSDSGGSKNIQYF. CDR3 sequence (DNA): TGTGCCAGCAGTTCCGACTCCGGGGGTTCCAAAAACATTCAGTACTTC.